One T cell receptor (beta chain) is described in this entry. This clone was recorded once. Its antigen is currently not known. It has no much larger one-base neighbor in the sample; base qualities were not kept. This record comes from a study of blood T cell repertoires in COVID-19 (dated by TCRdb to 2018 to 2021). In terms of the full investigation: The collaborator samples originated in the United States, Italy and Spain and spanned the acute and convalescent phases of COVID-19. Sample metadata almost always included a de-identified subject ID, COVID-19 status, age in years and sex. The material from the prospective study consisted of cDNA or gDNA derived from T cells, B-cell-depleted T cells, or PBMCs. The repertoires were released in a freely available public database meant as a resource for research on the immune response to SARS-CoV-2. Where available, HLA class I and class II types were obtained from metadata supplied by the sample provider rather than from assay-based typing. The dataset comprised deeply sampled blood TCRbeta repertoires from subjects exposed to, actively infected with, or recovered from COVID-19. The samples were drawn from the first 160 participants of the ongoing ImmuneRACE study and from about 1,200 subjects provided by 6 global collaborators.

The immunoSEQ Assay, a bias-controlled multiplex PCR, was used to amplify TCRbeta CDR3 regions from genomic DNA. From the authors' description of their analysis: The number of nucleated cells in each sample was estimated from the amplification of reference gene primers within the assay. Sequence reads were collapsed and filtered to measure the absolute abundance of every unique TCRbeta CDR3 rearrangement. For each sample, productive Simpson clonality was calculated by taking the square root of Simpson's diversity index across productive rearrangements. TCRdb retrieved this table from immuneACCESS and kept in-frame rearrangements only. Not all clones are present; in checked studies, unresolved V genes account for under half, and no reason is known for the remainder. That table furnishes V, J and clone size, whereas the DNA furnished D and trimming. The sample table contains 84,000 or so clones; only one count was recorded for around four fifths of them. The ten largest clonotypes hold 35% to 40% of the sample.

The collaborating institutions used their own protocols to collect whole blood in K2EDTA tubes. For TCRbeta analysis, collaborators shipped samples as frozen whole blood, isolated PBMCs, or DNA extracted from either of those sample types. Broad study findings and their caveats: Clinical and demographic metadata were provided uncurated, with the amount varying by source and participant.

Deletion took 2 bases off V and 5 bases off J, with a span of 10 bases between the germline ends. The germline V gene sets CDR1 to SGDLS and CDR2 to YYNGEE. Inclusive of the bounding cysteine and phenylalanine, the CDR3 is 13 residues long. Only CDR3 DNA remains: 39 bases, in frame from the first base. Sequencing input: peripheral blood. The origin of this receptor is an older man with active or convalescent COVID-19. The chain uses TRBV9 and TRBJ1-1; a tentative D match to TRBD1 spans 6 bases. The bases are TGTGCCAGCAGCGTCTCAGGGGAAACTGAAGCTTTCTTT. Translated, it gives CASSVSGETEAFF.